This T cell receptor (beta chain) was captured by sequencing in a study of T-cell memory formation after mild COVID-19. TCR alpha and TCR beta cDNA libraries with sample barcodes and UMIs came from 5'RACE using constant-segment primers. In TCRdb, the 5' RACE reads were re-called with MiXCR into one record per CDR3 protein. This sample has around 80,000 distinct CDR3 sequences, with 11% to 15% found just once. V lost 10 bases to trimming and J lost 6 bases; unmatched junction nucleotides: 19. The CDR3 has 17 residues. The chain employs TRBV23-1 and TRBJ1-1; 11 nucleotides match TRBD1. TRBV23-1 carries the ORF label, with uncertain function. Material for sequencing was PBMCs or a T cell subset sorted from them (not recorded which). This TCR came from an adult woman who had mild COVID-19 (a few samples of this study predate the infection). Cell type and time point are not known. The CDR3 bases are TGCGCCACCGAACTCTCCGGGACAGGGGGGGATTACTCTGAAGCTTTCTTT. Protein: CATELSGTGGDYSEAFF.